This passage covers 3 T cell receptor beta chains from one sample sequenced in a study of T cell changes during pregnancy in multiple sclerosis. Profiling relied on immunoSEQ multiplex PCR, and the TCRdb table lists in-frame clones only, not all of them. The table records approximately 90,000 clones, almost 95% of them present only once. Sequenced here: peripheral blood, sampled after pregnancy. The receptors come from a female donor with multiple sclerosis, enrolled in a pregnancy study.

The V call is TRBV10-1, the J call TRBJ2-3, with 8 nucleotides matching TRBD1. The CDR3 sequence is 15 residues long. The ends lost 9 bases at V and 2 bases at J; junction bases unmatched: 10. CDR1 and CDR2 from the germline V gene are WNHNN and SYGVQD (reference sequence). The CDR3 protein is CARLGLTGDTDTQYF. The CDR3 DNA follows: TGCGCCAGACTGGGCCTGACAGGGGACACAGATACGCAGTATTTT.

The V call is TRBV6-6, the J call TRBJ1-4, with D hard to call. The CDR3 consists of 14 residues. Germline V gene data show CDR1 as MNHNY and CDR2 as SVGAGI (reference sequence). V was shortened by 2 bases and J by 8 bases, with 12 bases between the two germline ends. In DNA form, the CDR3 reads TGTGCCAGCAGTTACAGGCCGGGTGGAGAAAAACTGTTTTTT. It specifies CASSYRPGGEKLFF.

The V gene is TRBV19, the J gene TRBJ2-7; 8 positions agree with TRBD1. The CDR3 loop spans 14 amino acids. The germline V gene has CDR1 LNHDA and CDR2 SQIVND (reference sequence). The ends lost 4 bases at V and 1 base at J; junction bases unmatched: 3. CDR3 in DNA: TGTGCCAGTAGTACCGGACAGGGTTCCTACGAGCAGTACTTC. Translation gives CASSTGQGSYEQYF.